The entry below describes one T cell receptor (beta chain). No antigen is known for it. Tumor samples were taken before definitive surgery or chemotherapy. The CDR3 sequence is 14 residues long. Between the trimmed V and J ends, which lost 3 bases and 4 bases, there was a span of 10 bases. Germline V CDR1 and CDR2: SGHRS, YFSETQ. The data are from a study of high-grade serous ovarian cancer treatment subgroups. General study results and limits: Spatial context was lost because tumors were sequenced in bulk.

This table comes from immunoSEQ multiplex PCR, and its TCRdb copy is limited to in-frame clones, with some not included. The repertoire consists of some 27,000 clones, with approximately 79% occurring once and the leading ten covering 2.1%. The clonotype was recovered from a human donor with high-grade serous ovarian cancer. The V gene is TRBV5-1, the J gene TRBJ2-2, with D tentatively TRBD1 or TRBD2 (5 bases each). The sequencing input was tumor tissue. The CDR3 DNA follows: TGCGCCAGCAGCTCGGGACCGACCACCGGGGAGCTGTTTTTT. Encoded protein: CASSSGPTTGELFF.